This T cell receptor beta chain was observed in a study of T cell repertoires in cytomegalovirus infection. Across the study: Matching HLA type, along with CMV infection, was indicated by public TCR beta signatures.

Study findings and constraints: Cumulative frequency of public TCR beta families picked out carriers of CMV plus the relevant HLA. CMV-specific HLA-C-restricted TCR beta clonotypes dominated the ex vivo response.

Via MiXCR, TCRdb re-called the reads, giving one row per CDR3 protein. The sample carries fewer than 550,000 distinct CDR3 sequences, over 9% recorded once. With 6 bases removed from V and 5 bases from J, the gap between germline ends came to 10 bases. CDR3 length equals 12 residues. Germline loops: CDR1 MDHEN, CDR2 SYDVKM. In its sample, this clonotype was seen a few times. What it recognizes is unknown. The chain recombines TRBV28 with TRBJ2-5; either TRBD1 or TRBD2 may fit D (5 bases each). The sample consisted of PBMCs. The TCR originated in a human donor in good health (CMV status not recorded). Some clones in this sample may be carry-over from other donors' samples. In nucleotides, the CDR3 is TGTGCCAGCAGATCGGGGCACGAGACCCAGTACTTC. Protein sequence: CASRSGHETQYF.